This T cell receptor (beta chain) derives from a study of shared clonotypes between healthy human individuals. Regarding the study as a whole: Blood was the only sampled material, and tissue repertoires likely differ.

Healthy HIV-negative adults without recent acute infections or vaccinations served as donors. Repertoires were generated with immunoSEQ multiplex PCR, while TCRdb's copy carries only in-frame clones and drops some. The data show some 510,000 clones, 75% to 85% seen once. Germline V gene lookup returns CDR1 SGHNT and CDR2 YENEEA. Trimming pared 5 bases from V and 9 bases from J, leaving 11 bases between. The CDR3 extends over 12 amino acids. In this sample, this clone turned up once. Its antigen is not known. The receptor was derived from a woman in her 40s in good health. Some clones in this sample may be carry-over from other donors' samples. The chain carries TRBV11-3 and TRBJ2-1; D is perhaps TRBD1 (5 bases). The specimen was PBMCs. The CDR3 region has the DNA TGTGCCAGCAGCCGAGACAGAAGTGAGCAGTTCTTC. Translation gives CASSRDRSEQFF.